The rows below give T cell receptor beta chains drawn from one sample of a study of graft-versus-host responses after intestinal transplantation. TCRdb's copy holds only in-frame clones and misses some; the assay was immunoSEQ multiplex PCR. This table has tens of thousands of clones, approximately 88% appearing once. These TCRs' antigens remain unknown. The starting material was unstimulated CD4+ T cells sorted from spleen or lymph node cells, obtained before intestinal transplant. Receptor source: a human donor who received an intestinal transplant. CDR3s include the opening cysteine and the closing phenylalanine or tryptophan. A D gene is named only where the DNA matches it firmly. Clone sizes are given selectively: once, few, many, or a class where the clone is expanded.

d_gene,v_gene,abundance,j_gene,CDR3nt,CDR3aa
-,TRBV18,-,TRBJ1-1,TGTGCCAGCTCACTAAGAGACGTGGGCGAGAACACTGAAGCTTTCTTT,CASSLRDVGENTEAFF
-,TRBV2,-,TRBJ1-6,TGTGCCAGCAGTTACAGGGCCGTTGTAGATAATTCACCCCTCCACTTT,CASSYRAVVDNSPLHF
-,TRBV25-1,-,TRBJ2-1,TGTGCCAGCAGCCATCCCCCGGGAAACAATGAGCAGTTCTTC,CASSHPPGNNEQFF
-,TRBV28,-,TRBJ2-1,TGTGCCAGCAGTTTGGGCATGTTAAAGCAGTTCTTC,CASSLGMLKQFF
-,TRBV6-1,-,TRBJ1-2,TGTGCCAGCAGTGTGTCATTGGGGGCTGATGGCTACACCTTC,CASSVSLGADGYTF
TRBD1,TRBV4-1,-,TRBJ1-1,TGCGCCAGCAGCCAAATGGACAGGGCAGGGGAGAACACTGAAGCTTTCTTT,CASSQMDRAGENTEAFF
-,TRBV7-3,-,TRBJ2-1,TGTGCCAGCAGCTTAAGCCGGGGAAGCTCCTACAATGAGCAGTTCTTC,CASSLSRGSSYNEQFF
TRBD2,TRBV2,-,TRBJ2-1,TGTGCCAGCAGGAATAGACTAGCGGGCATCAATGAGCAGTTCTTC,CASRNRLAGINEQFF
TRBD1,TRBV10-3,-,TRBJ2-2,TGTGCCATCATGAGGACAGGTAACACCGGGGAGCTGTTTTTT,CAIMRTGNTGELFF
-,TRBV7-2,once,TRBJ1-2,TGTGCCAGCAGCTTGGACTCCCGGGGGACCTATGGCTACACCTTC,CASSLDSRGTYGYTF
-,TRBV27,-,TRBJ1-6,TGTGCCAGCAGGATGCGAGACAGAGATAATTCACCCCTCCACTTT,CASRMRDRDNSPLHF
-,TRBV18,-,TRBJ1-2,TGTGCCAGCTCACCACTACAGGAGAGCTATGGCTACACCTTC,CASSPLQESYGYTF
TRBD2,TRBV5-6,-,TRBJ2-7,TGTGCCAGCAGACTAGCGGGGGGATCCGAGCAGTACTTC,CASRLAGGSEQYF